One and the same sample provided the 15 T cell receptor beta chains below, sequenced in a study of neurological immune-mediated disorders (dated by TCRdb to the late 2010s). The method behind the library was 5' RACE. The run used an Illumina HiSeq 2500. The public reads were run again by TCRdb, first through fastp at Q25 and then through MiXCR, and only productive beta chains were kept. For every CDR3 protein sequence, its rows merge into one entry that carries the most common genes and DNA. The sample table records some 83,000 distinct CDR3 sequences; just over 2.5% of these occur just once. Of the sample, 1.1% falls within the top ten clones. Source material: PBMCs. These receptors came from a woman aged 25 to 39 with multiple sclerosis.

This clonotype has at least ten counts. The V call is TRBV25-1, the J call TRBJ2-7; D call uncertain. This CDR3 contains 14 residues. From germline, CDR1 is MGHDK and CDR2 SYGVNS. Trimming shortened V by 8 bases and J by 4 bases, and 18 bases separated the two germline ends. This CDR3 is CASGKGKGTYEQYF. The CDR3 coding sequence is TGTGCCAGCGGAAAGGGTAAGGGCACGTACGAGCAGTACTTC.

This clonotype has ten or more counts. The chain has TRBV15 and TRBJ2-7, with no clear D. The V end lost 3 bases, the J end lost 4 bases, and 4 bases lay between the germline ends. Germline-derived CDR1 and CDR2 are LNHNV and YYDKDF (reference sequence). This CDR3 has 11 residues. CDR3 DNA: TGTGCCACCAGCAGCGCGTACGAGCAGTACTTC. It is translated as CATSSAYEQYF.

This clonotype was counted many times. This chain links TRBV4-3 with TRBJ1-1, with TRBD1 identical over 11 bases. V gave up 2 bases and J gave up 5 bases; unmatched junction bases: 4. The CDR3 is 15 amino acids. Germline loops: CDR1 LGHNA, CDR2 YSLEER. The CDR3 region is CASSQRTGGLTEAFF. As DNA, the CDR3 is TGCGCCAGCAGCCAAAGGACAGGGGGCTTGACTGAAGCTTTCTTT.

As for this clonotype: A read error may be the cause here, since a much bigger clone is one base away. The chain employs TRBV24-1 and TRBJ1-1, with D unresolved. Germline loops: CDR1 KGHDR, CDR2 SFDVKD. The CDR3 loop spans 13 amino acids. The CDR3, as DNA: TGTGCCAACAGTGAGGGCCGGTTCACTGAAGCTTTCTTT. Protein product: CANSEGRFTEAFF.

This clonotype was detected many times. The V gene is TRBV12-3 or TRBV12-4, the J gene TRBJ2-2; 8 positions match TRBD2. The CDR3 length is 15 residues. The V segment lost 6 bases and the J segment 0 bases; nucleotides outside the gene matches: 3. CDR3 sequence reads: CASSLSGTNTGELFF. In nucleotides, the CDR3 is TGTGCCAGCAGCCTTAGCGGGACGAACACCGGGGAGCTGTTTTTT.

The chain is built from TRBV5-1 and TRBJ2-7; D perhaps matches TRBD2 (5 bases). The germline V gene encodes CDR1 SGHRS and CDR2 YFSETQ. The CDR3 extends over 16 amino acids. The V end was cut by 4 bases, the J end by 2 bases, with 19 bases between. The CDR3 nucleotides are TGCGCCAGCAGCGTGGCCGTTCAGGACTCTCCCTACGAGCAGTACTTC. Protein sequence: CASSVAVQDSPYEQYF.

This chain links TRBV18 with TRBJ2-7; TRBD1 agrees at 10 bases. V was clipped by 2 bases and J by 6 bases; unmatched bases: 4. This CDR3 is 14 amino acids long. CDR1 is KGHSH, CDR2 LQKENI, per germline. CDR3 sequence reads: CASSPGTGEIEQYF. For the CDR3, the DNA is TGTGCCAGCTCACCAGGGACAGGGGAAATCGAGCAGTACTTC. The entire variable domain, with the rest obtained from reference TRBV18 and TRBJ2-7, is as follows: NAGVMQNPRHLVRRRGQEARLRCSPMKGHSHVYWYRQLPEEGLKFMVYLQKENIIDESGMPKERFSAEFPKEGPSILRIQQVVRGDSAAYFCASSPGTGEIEQYFGPGTRLTVT.

This clonotype was counted at least ten times. The chain carries TRBV7-2 and TRBJ2-7; no clear D gene. Germline CDR1 SGHTA, CDR2 FQGNSA. There are 14 residues in the CDR3. Trimming removed 6 bases from V and 0 bases from J, with 12 bases in between. Written as DNA, the CDR3 is TGTGCCAGCAGACATTTGGGCTACTCCTACGAGCAGTACTTC. Translation gives CASRHLGYSYEQYF.

This clonotype occurred a few times. A junction boundary mismatches the germline segment, possibly from a read error. This sequence joins TRBV7-2 and TRBJ2-2; D not resolved. The CDR3 is 12 residues long. The germline CDR1 and CDR2 sequences are SGHTA and FQGNSA. This chain's CDR3 is CDSSKNTGELFF. CDR3 sequence (DNA): TGTGACAGCAGCAAAAACACCGGGGAGCTGTTTTTT.

Many counts were recorded for this clonotype. The gene calls are TRBV6-1 and TRBJ1-5; D not resolved. The germline V gene encodes CDR1 MNHNS and CDR2 SASEGT. Deletions cut 8 bases from V and 5 bases from J, with 10 bases between. The CDR3 loop spans 12 amino acids. CDR3 DNA: TGTGCCAGCGAACAGAGTGATCAGCCCCAGCATTTT. It is translated as CASEQSDQPQHF.

This clonotype was counted at least ten times. The V gene is TRBV28, the J gene TRBJ2-7; TRBD2 aligns across 10 bases. CDR3 length: 13 residues. Germline CDR1 MDHEN, CDR2 SYDVKM. V dropped 10 bases and J dropped 6; count of bases not matched to a gene: 9. The CDR3 DNA reads TGTGCCACCTTAGCGGGAGGCATTCTCGAGCAGTACTTC. Its protein product is CATLAGGILEQYF. Together with reference TRBV28 and TRBJ2-7, the CDR3 gives the full variable domain: DVKVTQSSRYLVKRTGEKVFLECVQDMDHENMFWYRQDPGLGLRLIYFSYDVKMKEKGDIPEGYSVSREKKERFSLILESASTNQTSMYLCATLAGGILEQYFGPGTRLTVT.

This clonotype was counted ten times or more. This chain joins TRBV5-1 and TRBJ2-7; 8 bases map to TRBD2. In germline, CDR1 is SGHRS, CDR2 YFSETQ. This CDR3 has 16 residues. Unmatched junction bases numbered 11, after V lost 0 bases and J lost 6 bases. The CDR3 here is CASSLAETSGRLEQYF. The CDR3 region has the DNA TGCGCCAGCAGCTTGGCCGAAACTAGCGGACGTCTCGAGCAGTACTTC.

This clonotype has at least ten counts. This sequence joins TRBV28 and TRBJ1-1; tentatively, D is TRBD1 (6 bases). Between the trimmed V and J ends, which lost 3 bases and 5 bases, there was a span of 10 bases. CDR1 is MDHEN and CDR2 is SYDVKM in the germline V gene. The CDR3 sequence is 13 residues long. The CDR3 loop reads CASSFAGETEAFF. CDR3 bases: TGTGCCAGCAGTTTCGCAGGGGAAACTGAAGCTTTCTTT.

This clonotype was detected many times. V is TRBV5-1 and J is TRBJ2-3, with D tentatively TRBD2 (5 bases). The V gene lost 1 base and the J gene lost 9 bases, with 9 bases spanning the gap. The CDR3 consists of 12 residues. CDR1 SGHRS and CDR2 YFSETQ come from the germline V gene. CDR3 region: CASSLTSSTQYF. The CDR3 DNA sequence: TGCGCCAGCAGCTTGACTAGTTCCACGCAGTATTTT.

In this sample, this clonotype turned up many times. The rearrangement joins TRBV28 to TRBJ2-7; 12 bases are shared with TRBD2. J was trimmed by 4 bases and V by 4 bases; bases with no gene match: 14. Germline V lookup: CDR1 MDHEN, CDR2 SYDVKM. The CDR3 loop spans 18 amino acids. The CDR3 here is CASSSIPVPSGRDYEQYF. The CDR3 nucleotides read TGTGCCAGCAGTTCCATACCCGTGCCTAGCGGGAGGGATTACGAGCAGTACTTC.